This TCR beta chain was sequenced during a study of long-term antiretroviral therapy in people with HIV. Study as a whole: The earliest specimens came about a decade ahead of the 2015 immediate-ART recommendation.

This was the immunoSEQ v3.0 assay at survey level. Sequencing of each sample targeted about 40,000-55,000 T-cell genomes. The table came from immunoSEQ multiplex PCR; TCRdb's copy has only in-frame clones and leaves some out. The sample lists roughly 42,000 clones, less than 90% occurring once. The CDR3 totals 17 residues. Trimming at V came to 5 bases and at J to 0 bases, leaving 9 bases not matched to a gene. The germline gives CDR1 MDHEN, CDR2 SYDVKM. This TCR came from a woman aged 45-59 years with HIV. The chain combines TRBV28 with TRBJ1-3, with TRBD1 matching 8 bases. The sequencing here drew on unsorted PBMCs, taken 1.2 years after starting antiretroviral therapy. In DNA, the CDR3 is TGTGCCAGCAGTCCATCCGGACAGGGCATCTCTGGAAACACCATATATTTT. It specifies CASSPSGQGISGNTIYF.